Sequencing of this T cell receptor beta chain was carried out in a study of T-cell reconstitution after alpha-beta-depleted transplantation in children listed by TCRdb under 2016. A note on the overall study: Using TCR repertoire profiling, the study followed T-cell immune reconstitution in a quantitative way in children after TCRalphabeta/CD19-depleted allogeneic hematopoietic cell transplantation.

This clonotype was found many times. There is no known antigen for this receptor. Qualities for individual bases were not recorded, and no much larger clone is one base off. The library relied on PCR. The run used an Illumina HiSeq 2500. TCR library preparation used molecular barcoding, with unique molecular identifiers applied to normalize quantification of the TCRbeta repertoire. TCRdb reworked the public reads: Q25 trimming with fastp, MiXCR clone assembly, productive beta chains retained. CDR3 protein duplicates are merged, each entry listing the most common genes and DNA. Across this sample there are about 230,000 distinct CDR3 sequences, with roughly a tenth seen only once. Approximately 4.7% of the sample comes from the top ten. Counted from cysteine to phenylalanine, this CDR3 has 14 amino acids. Only the CDR3 DNA stays, 42 bases, in frame from base 1. As encoded in the germline V gene (reference sequence), CDR1 is MNHEY while CDR2 is SMNVEV. Clipping removes 1 base from V and 2 bases from J, with 1 as the unmatched junction base count.

Sequencing was performed on PBMCs from the stem cell graft donor, taken from the stem cell graft. This sequence was found in a human donor who donated a stem cell graft to a child with SCID. The sequence joins TRBV27 to TRBJ2-7, and TRBD1 matches 8 of the central bases. The encoded CDR3 is CASSLLGQAYEQYF. The nucleotide sequence reads as follows: TGTGCCAGCAGTTTATTGGGACAGGCCTACGAGCAGTACTTC.